The 7 T cell receptor beta chains given below trace back to one sample, sequenced in a study of vaccination effects on CD4 cells after COVID-19. Expansion with viral peptide pools was applied to antigen-specific CD4+ T cells by the ViraFEST assay prior to sequencing. Upon completion of under eleven days in culture, CD4+ T cells were isolated. The antigens for these receptors are not known. Sequencing was performed with immunoSEQ multiplex PCR; in TCRdb, only in-frame clones are kept and a portion is missing. The table records about 79,000 clones, approximately 74% of them present only once. Specimen: CD4+ T cells from PBMCs cultured with HCoV-229E spike peptides, collected before COVID-19 vaccination. The receptor set was obtained from a human donor who received a COVID-19 vaccine.

CDR3: CASRLPGGINQPQHF. The CDR3 nucleotides are TGTGCCAGCAGGCTCCCTGGGGGAATCAATCAGCCCCAGCATTTT. The gene calls are TRBV28 and TRBJ1-5; D possibly corresponds to TRBD1 (5 bases). V was clipped by 6 bases and J by 3 bases, with 15 bases between them. Germline V gene data show CDR1 as MDHEN and CDR2 as SYDVKM. There are 15 residues in the CDR3.

The gene calls are TRBV2 and TRBJ2-7, with 8 bases identical to TRBD1. The length of the CDR3 is 15 residues. Unmatched junction bases numbered 9, after V lost 6 bases and J lost 2 bases. Germline CDR1 SNHLY, CDR2 FYNNEI. The CDR3 sequence: CASSRNTDRAYEQYV. DNA for the CDR3: TGTGCCAGCAGCCGAAACACGGACAGGGCCTACGAGCAGTACGTC.

The J gene is TRBJ1-1, the V gene TRBV7-9, with D perhaps TRBD1 (6 bases). This CDR3 region has 16 residues. CDR1 SEHNR and CDR2 FQNEAQ come from the germline V gene (reference sequence). The V gene lost 1 base and the J gene lost 11 bases, with 23 bases spanning the gap. CDR3 nucleotide sequence: TGTGCCAGCAGCTTAGACGTATGGGCCTGGGGACAAGGGGCTTTCTTT. Translating it yields CASSLDVWAWGQGAFF.

This clone was detected a few times. The gene calls are TRBV5-5 and TRBJ1-6; D is unresolved. V dropped 4 bases and J dropped 3 bases, with 11 bases sitting between them. The CDR3 totals 15 residues. Germline CDR1 is SGHKS and CDR2 is YYEKEE (reference sequence). The CDR3 here is CASSLMGHYNSPLHF. CDR3 nucleotides: TGTGCCAGCAGCCTGATGGGCCACTATAATTCACCCCTCCACTTT.

The chain has TRBV5-1 and TRBJ1-2; D is uncertain. The germline V gene encodes CDR1 SGHRS and CDR2 YFSETQ. The CDR3 is 11 residues long. The V end lost 4 bases, the J end lost 5 bases, and 6 bases lay between the germline ends. CDR3 amino acids: CASSASYGYTF. CDR3 sequence (DNA): TGCGCCAGCAGCGCGTCGTATGGCTACACCTTC. Full variable domain (outside the CDR3, taken from reference TRBV5-1 and TRBJ1-2): KAGVTQTPRYLIKTRGQQVTLSCSPISGHRSVSWYQQTPGQGLQFLFEYFSETQRNKGNFPGRFSGRQFSNSRSEMNVSTLELGDSALYLCASSASYGYTFGSGTRLTVV.

The chain employs TRBV3-1 (or the pseudogene TRBV3-2) and TRBJ1-5; D gene ambiguous. This CDR3 spans 13 amino acids. V was pared by 1 base and J by 5 bases, with 6 bases between. The germline CDR1 and CDR2 sequences are LGHDT and YNNKEL (reference sequence). The CDR3 protein is CASSQAGYQPQHF. DNA for the CDR3: TGTGCCAGCAGCCAAGCCGGGTATCAGCCCCAGCATTTT.

CDR3 sequence (DNA): TGTGCCAGCAGCTTTGGGGACGGGATGTATTCACCCCTCCACTTT. This translates into CASSFGDGMYSPLHF. The J gene is TRBJ1-6, the V gene TRBV5-4; the D gene is possibly TRBD1 (5 bases). This CDR3 is built from 15 residues. Trimming stripped 2 bases from V and 8 bases from J, with 14 bases between. CDR1 and CDR2 from the germline V gene are SGHNT and YYREEE (reference sequence).